The 12 T cell receptor beta chains presented below share a single source sample, sequenced in a study of CD8+ T cells in alopecia areata. Indicated treatment: oral pan-JAK inhibitor, 5-10 mg twice daily. Investigators isolated RNA and reverse transcribed it into cDNA to act as the sequencing template. This table comes from immunoSEQ multiplex PCR, and its TCRdb copy is limited to in-frame clones, with some not included. This table holds approximately 280,000 clones, about 62% found once. Source: CD4+ T cells sorted from blood, taken at week 24, from a patient treated with tofacitinib. All receptors come from a human donor with alopecia areata.

The chain is built from TRBV10-3 and TRBJ2-5; D remains ambiguous. The V gene's germline CDR1 is ENHRY and CDR2 SYGVKD. V was clipped by 0 bases and J by 1 base, with 6 bases between them. This CDR3 is built from 14 residues. CDR3 coding DNA: TGTGCCATCAGTGAGTCTAGGGCCCAAGAGACCCAGTACTTC. Its translation is CAISESRAQETQYF.

This clone was seen only once. This chain uses TRBV7-2 with TRBJ2-3; D might be TRBD1 or TRBD2, each matching 5 bases. The CDR3 length is 14 residues. The V end was cut by 5 bases, the J end by 4 bases, with 13 bases between. Germline CDR1 and CDR2: SGHTA and FQGNSA. For the CDR3, the DNA is TGTGCCAGCAGCCGGGACCAGGCGGCAGATACGCAGTATTTT. It encodes CASSRDQAADTQYF.

This clone was seen more than once but under ten times. The chain has TRBV29-1 and TRBJ2-4, with D possibly matching TRBD1 (5 bases). CDR1 SQVTM and CDR2 ANQGSEA come from the germline V gene. The CDR3 contains 14 residues. The V end was cut by 4 bases, the J end by 0 bases, with 10 bases between. The CDR3 region has the DNA TGCAGCGTTGCCGGACACCTAGCCAAAAACATTCAGTACTTC. This translates into CSVAGHLAKNIQYF.

This chain connects TRBV2 to TRBJ2-7, with D possibly matching TRBD1 (5 bases). Looked up from germline, CDR1 is SNHLY and CDR2 is FYNNEI. Trimming cost V 6 bases and J 7 bases, with 19 bases left between them. The CDR3 totals 14 residues. The CDR3 bases are TGTGCCAGCAGGTTAGGACACGTCCTCGGGGAGCAGTACTTC. Translated, it gives CASRLGHVLGEQYF.

A few counts support this clone. This sequence joins TRBV29-1 and TRBJ1-1, with TRBD1 identical over 7 bases. CDR1 is SQVTM, CDR2 ANQGSEA, per germline. This CDR3 contains 13 residues. V lost 7 bases, J lost 1 base, and 6 bases stayed unmatched. CDR3 protein: CSATGTANTEAFF. The CDR3 DNA follows: TGCAGCGCCACCGGGACAGCGAACACTGAAGCTTTCTTT.

The V call is TRBV5-1, the J call TRBJ2-7; perhaps TRBD2 as D (6 bases). Germline V CDR1 and CDR2: SGHRS, YFSETQ. This CDR3 has 13 residues. Trimming removed 7 bases at V and 4 bases at J, with 15 bases between. CDR3 DNA sequence: TGCGCCAGCTCCCCCGGGGAGGCTTACGAGCAGTACTTC. Translated, it gives CASSPGEAYEQYF. Using reference TRBV5-1 and TRBJ2-7 for the parts outside the CDR3, the full variable domain is KAGVTQTPRYLIKTRGQQVTLSCSPISGHRSVSWYQQTPGQGLQFLFEYFSETQRNKGNFPGRFSGRQFSNSRSEMNVSTLELGDSALYLCASSPGEAYEQYFGPGTRLTVT.

This clone was detected only a few times. V gene TRBV29-1 combines with J gene TRBJ1-1; tentatively, D is TRBD1 (5 bases). The CDR3 totals 12 residues. V was pared by 7 bases and J by 5 bases, with 14 bases between. Germline assignment: CDR1 SQVTM and CDR2 ANQGSEA. CDR3 DNA sequence: TGCAGCGCGCGGTTCGGGGGAACTGAAGCTTTCTTT. Its translation: CSARFGGTEAFF. Combining the CDR3 with reference TRBV29-1 and TRBJ1-1 gives the whole variable domain SAVISQKPSRDICQRGTSLTIQCQVDSQVTMMFWYRQQPGQSLTLIATANQGSEATYESGFVIDKFPISRPNLTFSTLTVSNMSPEDSSIYLCSARFGGTEAFFGQGTRLTVV.

The V call is TRBV19, the J call TRBJ1-2; D is possibly TRBD1 (5 bases). The CDR3 length is 13 residues. Trimming removed 6 bases from V and 3 bases from J, with 11 bases in between. Germline lookup yields CDR1 LNHDA and CDR2 SQIVND (reference sequence). DNA of the CDR3: TGTGCCAGTAGAAGACAGAGGTACTATGGCTACACCTTC. It specifies CASRRQRYYGYTF.

The J gene is TRBJ1-5, the V gene TRBV9; D not certain. V was shortened by 3 bases and J by 5 bases, with 15 bases between the two germline ends. CDR3 length: 15 amino acids. Germline-derived CDR1 and CDR2 are SGDLS and YYNGEE. The CDR3 sequence: CASSAAPQPDQPQHF. CDR3 in DNA: TGTGCCAGCAGCGCCGCCCCTCAACCTGATCAGCCCCAGCATTTT.

The chain links TRBV6-1 to TRBJ2-5; D ambiguous. Per germline, CDR1 MNHNS and CDR2 SASEGT. Trimming cost V 1 base and J 7 bases, with 10 bases left between them. This CDR3 spans 13 amino acids. The CDR3 loop reads CASSEGLDGTQYF. The DNA of the CDR3 is TGTGCCAGCAGTGAAGGACTGGATGGGACCCAGTACTTC.

This clone was counted a few times. This chain links TRBV4-3 with TRBJ2-2, with a possible D match to TRBD2 (5 bases). This CDR3 spans 14 amino acids. V lost 4 bases, J lost 4 bases, and 10 bases lay in between. CDR1 is LGHNA and CDR2 is YSLEER in the germline V gene. The CDR3 DNA reads as TGCGCCAGCAGCCTTACGCGGGTCACCGGGGAGCTGTTTTTT. Residues: CASSLTRVTGELFF.

This chain joins TRBV30 and TRBJ1-2, with no clear D. Trimming left V 3 bases short and J 8 bases short, with 16 bases between. Germline V CDR1 and CDR2: GTSNPN, SVGIG (reference sequence). The CDR3 length is 13 residues. CDR3 bases: TGTGCCTGGAGCCAAAGGGATTCGGGCGGCTACACCTTC. Translated: CAWSQRDSGGYTF.